These T cell receptor beta chains were read from a single sample in a study of blood T cell repertoires in COVID-19. The protocol was immunoSEQ multiplex PCR, while the TCRdb copy is restricted to in-frame clones and leaves out a portion. This sample has over 45,000 clones, with roughly nine tenths found just once. Sequenced: peripheral blood. The source is a woman in her sixties or seventies with COVID-19, enrolled during active disease. Both conserved end residues are part of each CDR3. The D gene is left open where the match is weak. The size field is filled for only some rows; it gives once, few, many or a size class.

TRBV27	NA	NA	TRBJ2-3	TGTGCCAGCAGTCGGGCCGGGTCCTCGGTGAGGGCAGATACGCAGTATTTT	CASSRAGSSVRADTQYF
TRBV14	NA	once	TRBJ2-1	NA	CASSQFSASVPAANRRSYNEQFF
TRBV5-1	TRBD2	NA	TRBJ2-3	TGCGCCAGCAGCTTGATGGGACTAGATGTGGATACGCAGTATTTT	CASSLMGLDVDTQYF
TRBV5-1	TRBD2	NA	TRBJ2-1	TGCGCCAGCAGCCTGGGACTAGCGTACAATGAGCAGTTCTTC	CASSLGLAYNEQFF
TRBV6-4	NA	NA	TRBJ2-2	TGTGCCAGCAGTGGAGTAGCTGGGGAGCTGTTTTTT	CASSGVAGELFF
TRBV11-3	TRBD2	NA	TRBJ2-7	TGTGCCAGCAGCCCTTGGACTAGCGACTACGAGCAGTACTTC	CASSPWTSDYEQYF
TRBV27	NA	few	TRBJ2-7	TGTGCCAGCAGTTTGCAGGGAGGTAACTACGAGCAGTACTTC	CASSLQGGNYEQYF
TRBV27	NA	NA	TRBJ2-3	TGTGCCAGCAGTCCCTCCCAGGCGTTCCCAGATACGCAGTATTTT	CASSPSQAFPDTQYF
TRBV19	NA	NA	TRBJ2-7	TGTGCCAGTAGTACAACCCGGGATTACTACGAGCAGTACTTC	CASSTTRDYYEQYF
TRBV7-9	NA	NA	TRBJ1-1	TGTGCCAGCAGCAAGCCCCCCACGACAGGCTCTGAAGCTTTCTTT	CASSKPPTTGSEAFF
TRBV19	TRBD1	NA	TRBJ1-2	TGTGCCAGTAGAGGGACAGAGGTTAACTATGGCTACACCTTC	CASRGTEVNYGYTF
TRBV2	NA	NA	TRBJ1-1	TGTGCCAGCTGTTCAGAGGTGACGACTGAAGCTTTCTTT	CASCSEVTTEAFF
TRBV9	NA	NA	TRBJ2-1	TGTGCCAGCAGCCCCTGGCAGGGACTCTCCTACAATGAGCAGTTCTTC	CASSPWQGLSYNEQFF
TRBV7-8	TRBD2	NA	TRBJ2-2	TGTGCCAGCAGCTTACCGGGACTAGCCGCGAACACCGGGGAGCTGTTTTTT	CASSLPGLAANTGELFF
TRBV5-1	TRBD2	NA	TRBJ2-7	TGCGCCAGCAGCTTGCTCGGGACTAGGAACGAGCAGTACTTC	CASSLLGTRNEQYF
TRBV24-1	TRBD2	NA	TRBJ2-1	TGTGCCACCCGGGGGGGTGGGTCCTACAATGAGCAGTTCTTC	CATRGGGSYNEQFF
TRBV29-1	TRBD1	NA	TRBJ1-6	TGCAGCGTTAGACAGGGCCCCTATTCACCCCTCCACTTT	CSVRQGPYSPLHF
TRBV7-9	TRBD1	NA	TRBJ1-4	TGTGCCAGCAGCCGACAGGGGGCAAATGAAAAACTGTTTTTT	CASSRQGANEKLFF
TRBV4-3	TRBD2	NA	TRBJ2-7	TGCGCCAGCAGCCAAGATCGCCCAGCGGGAGGCCCCTACGAGCAGTACTTC	CASSQDRPAGGPYEQYF
TRBV3-1/TRBV3-2	TRBD1	NA	TRBJ1-1	TGTGCCAGCAGCCTCGGGACAGGGGATATACCTTCTGAAGCTTTCTTT	CASSLGTGDIPSEAFF
TRBV19	TRBD1	once	TRBJ1-5	TGTGCCAGTAACATCAATGACAGGGCACGGCAGCATTTT	CASNINDRARQHF
TRBV30	TRBD1	few	TRBJ1-2	TGTGCCTGGAGTAGGACAGGCTATGGCTACACCTTC	CAWSRTGYGYTF
TRBV7-2	NA	NA	TRBJ2-1	TGTGCCAGCAGCCCCGGTGAGCAGTTCTTC	CASSPGEQFF
TRBV19	TRBD2	NA	TRBJ2-7	TGTGCCAGTAGTCCAGAGCGGGGCCCCACCGAGCAGTACTTC	CASSPERGPTEQYF
TRBV19	TRBD1	NA	TRBJ1-1	TGTGCCAGTAGTATCGGACAGGGGTACACTGAAGCTTTCTTT	CASSIGQGYTEAFF
TRBV19	TRBD1	NA	TRBJ2-7	TGTGCCAGTAGTATACGAAGGACAGGACTCGACTACGAGCAGTACTTC	CASSIRRTGLDYEQYF
TRBV6-2/TRBV6-3	NA	NA	TRBJ2-7	TGTGCCAGCAGTAGGGGGACGTTTGGCGAGCAGTACTTC	CASSRGTFGEQYF
TRBV19	TRBD2	NA	TRBJ2-1	TGTGCCAGTAGTTTGGCTAGCGGGAGTAGGCAGTTCTTC	CASSLASGSRQFF